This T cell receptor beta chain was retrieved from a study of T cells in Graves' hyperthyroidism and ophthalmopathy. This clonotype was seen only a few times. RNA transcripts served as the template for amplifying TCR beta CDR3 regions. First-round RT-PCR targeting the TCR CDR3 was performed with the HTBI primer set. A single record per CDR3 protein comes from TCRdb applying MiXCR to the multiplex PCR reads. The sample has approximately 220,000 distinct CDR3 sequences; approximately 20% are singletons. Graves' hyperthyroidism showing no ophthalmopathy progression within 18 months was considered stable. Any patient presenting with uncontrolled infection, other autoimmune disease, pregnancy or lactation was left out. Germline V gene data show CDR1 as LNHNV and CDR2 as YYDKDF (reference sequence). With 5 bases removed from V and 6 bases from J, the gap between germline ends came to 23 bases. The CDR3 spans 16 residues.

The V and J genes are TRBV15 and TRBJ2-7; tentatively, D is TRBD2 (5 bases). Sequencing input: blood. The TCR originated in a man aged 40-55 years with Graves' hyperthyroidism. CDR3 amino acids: CATSPGSVPQNSEQYF. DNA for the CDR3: TGTGCCACCAGCCCGGGATCGGTACCTCAGAATTCCGAGCAGTACTTC.